This TCR beta chain was recovered during a study of blood T cells in healthy people across ages. A second PCR, run for roughly 7 to 12 cycles, used a sample-barcoded 5' primer plus a J-beta primer mix. MiXCR, run by TCRdb on the 5' RACE reads, gives a single entry per CDR3 protein. The sample includes around 790,000 distinct CDR3 sequences, approximately 44% of them seen just once. The germline V gene encodes CDR1 SGHDT and CDR2 YYEEEE. CDR3 length: 17 residues. The V and J ends lost 3 bases and 4 bases, in that order; junction bases with no gene match: 7. Material for sequencing was blood. The receptor comes from a man aged 55-75 years in good health. The genes are TRBV5-6 and TRBJ2-1; 13 nucleotides agree with TRBD2. DNA of the CDR3: TGTGCCAGCAGCTCAGGGACTAGCGGGGCAATATACAATGAGCAGTTCTTC. Translation: CASSSGTSGAIYNEQFF.